The entry that follows covers one TCR beta chain sequence. Its matching antigen is unknown. This sample is part of a study of cytomegalovirus exposure and HLA in healthy donors. CDR3 length: 12 amino acids. V was pared by 4 bases and J by 4 bases, with 8 bases between. Germline assignment: CDR1 SQVTM and CDR2 ANQGSEA. The PCR used 60 Vbeta and 13 Jbeta primers. Assay used: immunoSEQ multiplex PCR; TCRdb lists only in-frame clones, some missing. This listing includes about 140,000 clones. Overall study findings and caveats: The study flagged about 150 TCR beta chains as cytomegalovirus-associated. Per a prior analysis, the majority of TCR beta V segments were productive roughly 87% or roughly 30% of the time. Later analysis suggested most CMV-associated TCR beta chains were HLA-restricted. Roughly uniform sequencing depth across donors was assumed, possibly incorrectly.

The sample consisted of PBMCs. The sequence was obtained from a male donor in good health and CMV-seronegative. The chain employs TRBV29-1 and TRBJ1-5; no clear D gene. The DNA for the CDR3 is TGCAGCGTTGCAGGCCGAAATCAGCCCCAGCATTTT. Translating it yields CSVAGRNQPQHF. Full variable domain (remainder filled in from reference TRBV29-1 and TRBJ1-5): SAVISQKPSRDICQRGTSLTIQCQVDSQVTMMFWYRQQPGQSLTLIATANQGSEATYESGFVIDKFPISRPNLTFSTLTVSNMSPEDSSIYLCSVAGRNQPQHFGDGTRLSIL.